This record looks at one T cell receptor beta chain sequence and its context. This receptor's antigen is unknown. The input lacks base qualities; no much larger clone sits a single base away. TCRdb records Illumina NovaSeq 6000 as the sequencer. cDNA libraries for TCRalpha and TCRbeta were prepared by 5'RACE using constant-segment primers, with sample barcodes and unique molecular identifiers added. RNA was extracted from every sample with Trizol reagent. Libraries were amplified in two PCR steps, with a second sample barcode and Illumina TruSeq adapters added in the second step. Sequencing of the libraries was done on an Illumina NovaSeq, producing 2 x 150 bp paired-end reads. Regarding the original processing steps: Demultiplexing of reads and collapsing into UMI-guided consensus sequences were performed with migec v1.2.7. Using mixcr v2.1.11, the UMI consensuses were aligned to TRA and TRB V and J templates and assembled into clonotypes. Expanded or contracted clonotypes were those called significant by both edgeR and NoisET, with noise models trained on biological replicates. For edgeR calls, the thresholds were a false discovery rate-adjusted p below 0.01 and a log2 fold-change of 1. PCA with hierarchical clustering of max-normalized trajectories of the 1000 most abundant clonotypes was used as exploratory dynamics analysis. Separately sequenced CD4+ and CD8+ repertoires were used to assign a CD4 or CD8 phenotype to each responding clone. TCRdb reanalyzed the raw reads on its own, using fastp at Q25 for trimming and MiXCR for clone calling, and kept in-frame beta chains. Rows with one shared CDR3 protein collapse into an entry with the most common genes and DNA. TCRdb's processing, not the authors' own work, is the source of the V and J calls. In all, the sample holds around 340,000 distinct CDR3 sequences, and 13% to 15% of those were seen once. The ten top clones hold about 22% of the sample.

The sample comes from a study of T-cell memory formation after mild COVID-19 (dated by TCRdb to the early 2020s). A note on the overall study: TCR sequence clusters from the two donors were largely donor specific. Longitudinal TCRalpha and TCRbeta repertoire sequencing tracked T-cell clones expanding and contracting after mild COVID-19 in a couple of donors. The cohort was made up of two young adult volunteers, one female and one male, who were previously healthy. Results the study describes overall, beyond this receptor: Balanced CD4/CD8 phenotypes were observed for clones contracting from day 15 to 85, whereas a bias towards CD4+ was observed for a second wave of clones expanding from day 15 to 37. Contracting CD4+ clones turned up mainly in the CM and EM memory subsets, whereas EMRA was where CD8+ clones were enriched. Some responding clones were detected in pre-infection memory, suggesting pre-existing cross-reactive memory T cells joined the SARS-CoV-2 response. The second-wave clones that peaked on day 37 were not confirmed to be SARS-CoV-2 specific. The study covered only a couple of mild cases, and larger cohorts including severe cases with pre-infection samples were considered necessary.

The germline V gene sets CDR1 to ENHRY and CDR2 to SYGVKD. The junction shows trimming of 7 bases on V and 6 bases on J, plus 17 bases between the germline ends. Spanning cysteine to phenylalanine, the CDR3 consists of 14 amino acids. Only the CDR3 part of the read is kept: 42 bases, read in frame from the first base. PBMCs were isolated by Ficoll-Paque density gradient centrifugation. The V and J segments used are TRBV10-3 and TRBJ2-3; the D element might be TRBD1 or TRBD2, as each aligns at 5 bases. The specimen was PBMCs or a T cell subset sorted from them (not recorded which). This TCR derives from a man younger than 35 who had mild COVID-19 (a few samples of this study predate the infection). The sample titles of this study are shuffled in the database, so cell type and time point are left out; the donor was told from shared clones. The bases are TGTGCCATCACAGCGAGGGGTCAATGGGATACGCAGTATTTT. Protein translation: CAITARGQWDTQYF.